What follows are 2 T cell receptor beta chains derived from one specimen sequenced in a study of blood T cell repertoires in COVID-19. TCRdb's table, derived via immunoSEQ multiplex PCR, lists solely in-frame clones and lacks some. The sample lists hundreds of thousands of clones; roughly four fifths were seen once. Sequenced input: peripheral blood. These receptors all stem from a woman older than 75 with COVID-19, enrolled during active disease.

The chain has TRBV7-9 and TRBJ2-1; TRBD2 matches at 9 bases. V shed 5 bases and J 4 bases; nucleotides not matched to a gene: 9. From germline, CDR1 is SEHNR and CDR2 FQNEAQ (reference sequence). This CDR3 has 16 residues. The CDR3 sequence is CASSLRRLAGYNEQFF. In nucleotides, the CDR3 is TGTGCCAGCAGCCTCCGACGGCTAGCGGGGTACAATGAGCAGTTCTTC. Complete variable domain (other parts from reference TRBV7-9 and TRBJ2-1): DTGVSQNPRHKITKRGQNVTFRCDPISEHNRLYWYRQTLGQGPEFLTYFQNEAQLEKSRLLSDRFSAERPKGSFSTLEIQRTEQGDSAMYLCASSLRRLAGYNEQFFGPGTRLTVL.

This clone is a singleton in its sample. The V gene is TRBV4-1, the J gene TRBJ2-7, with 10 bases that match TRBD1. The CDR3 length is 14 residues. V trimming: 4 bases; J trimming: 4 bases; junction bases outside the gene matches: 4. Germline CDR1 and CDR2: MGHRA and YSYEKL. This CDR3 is CASSPRQGAYEQYF. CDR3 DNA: TGCGCCAGCAGCCCCAGACAGGGGGCTTACGAGCAGTACTTC.